This T cell receptor beta chain was profiled in a study of cytomegalovirus exposure and HLA in healthy donors. The CDR3 loop spans 13 amino acids. V was trimmed by 4 bases and J by 8 bases, leaving 14 bases between them. Germline CDR1 is KGHSY and CDR2 is FQNENV. The PCR used 60 Vbeta and 13 Jbeta primers. In the authors' workflow: Per a later analysis, the number of unique TCR beta chains was roughly 80 million, of which roughly 10 million were shared. Data came from immunoSEQ multiplex PCR; TCRdb stores just in-frame clones and leaves some out. V, J and clone size are taken as reported in that table, and D and trimming were inferred from the DNA itself. The sample has 160,000 or so clones, about three quarters seen once. Study findings and constraints: CMV antigen specificity was confirmed in vitro for a few CMV-associated chains. A likely sequencing artifact accounted for one observed cluster of highly shared sequence variants. Reportedly, TCR beta sequences accurately predicted HLA-A and HLA-B alleles in most subjects.

In regard to this clone: As yet, its antigen is unknown.

Sample: PBMCs. This clonotype was obtained from a woman aged 25 to 39 in good health and CMV-seronegative. The chain is built from TRBV16 and TRBJ1-2; D ambiguous. The CDR3 region is CASSRGPLAGYTF. CDR3 sequence (DNA): TGTGCCAGCAGCCGAGGGCCTCTTGCGGGCTACACCTTC.